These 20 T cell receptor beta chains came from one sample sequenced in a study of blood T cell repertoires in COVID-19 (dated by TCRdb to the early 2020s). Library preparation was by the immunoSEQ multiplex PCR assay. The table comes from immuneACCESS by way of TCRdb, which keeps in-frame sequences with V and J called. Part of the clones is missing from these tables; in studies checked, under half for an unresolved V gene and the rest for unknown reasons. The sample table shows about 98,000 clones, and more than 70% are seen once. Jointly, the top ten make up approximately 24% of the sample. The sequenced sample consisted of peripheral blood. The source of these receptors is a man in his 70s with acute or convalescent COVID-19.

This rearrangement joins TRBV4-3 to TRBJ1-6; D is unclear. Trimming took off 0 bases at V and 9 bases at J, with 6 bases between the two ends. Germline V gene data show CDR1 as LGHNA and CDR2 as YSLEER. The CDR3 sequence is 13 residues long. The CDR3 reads CASSQDRSSPLHF. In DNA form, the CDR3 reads TGCGCCAGCAGCCAAGATAGGAGTTCACCCCTCCACTTT.

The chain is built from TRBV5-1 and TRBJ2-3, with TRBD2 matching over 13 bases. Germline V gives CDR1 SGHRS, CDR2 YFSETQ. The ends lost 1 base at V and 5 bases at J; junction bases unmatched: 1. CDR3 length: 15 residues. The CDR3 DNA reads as TGCGCCAGCAGCTTGTGGACTAGCGGGGGAGATACGCAGTATTTT. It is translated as CASSLWTSGGDTQYF.

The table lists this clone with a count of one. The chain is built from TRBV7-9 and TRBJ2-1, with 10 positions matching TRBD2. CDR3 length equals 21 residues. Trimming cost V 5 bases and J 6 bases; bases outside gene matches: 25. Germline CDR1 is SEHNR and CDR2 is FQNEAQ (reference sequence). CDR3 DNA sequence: TGTGCCAGCAGCACACACTACTCGAATCAACTAGCGGGGTCAAAGGGCAATGAGCAGTTCTTC. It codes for CASSTHYSNQLAGSKGNEQFF.

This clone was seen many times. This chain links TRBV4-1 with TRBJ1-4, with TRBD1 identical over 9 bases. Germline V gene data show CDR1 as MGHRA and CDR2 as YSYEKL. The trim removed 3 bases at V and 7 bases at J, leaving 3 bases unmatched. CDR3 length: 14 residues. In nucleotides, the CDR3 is TGCGCCAGCAGCCACCTGACAGGGGGTGAAAAACTGTTTTTT. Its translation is CASSHLTGGEKLFF.

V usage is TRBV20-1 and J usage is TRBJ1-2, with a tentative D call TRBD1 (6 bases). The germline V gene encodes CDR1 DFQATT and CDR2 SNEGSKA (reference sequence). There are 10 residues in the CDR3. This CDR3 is CSCPGEGYTF. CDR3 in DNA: TGCAGCTGTCCAGGGGAAGGCTACACCTTC.

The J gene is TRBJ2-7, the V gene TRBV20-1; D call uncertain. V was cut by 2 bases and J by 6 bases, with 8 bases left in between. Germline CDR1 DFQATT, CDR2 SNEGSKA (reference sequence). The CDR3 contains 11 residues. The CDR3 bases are TGCAGTGCTAGACCCTACCCCGAGCAGTACTTC. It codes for CSARPYPEQYF.

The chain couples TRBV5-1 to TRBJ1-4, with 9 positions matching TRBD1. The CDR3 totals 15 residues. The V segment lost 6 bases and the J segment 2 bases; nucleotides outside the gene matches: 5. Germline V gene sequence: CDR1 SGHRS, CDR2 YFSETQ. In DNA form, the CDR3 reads TGCGCCAGCACCACAGGGGGCTCTACTAATGAAAAACTGTTTTTT. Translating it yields CASTTGGSTNEKLFF. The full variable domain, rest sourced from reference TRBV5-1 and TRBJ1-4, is KAGVTQTPRYLIKTRGQQVTLSCSPISGHRSVSWYQQTPGQGLQFLFEYFSETQRNKGNFPGRFSGRQFSNSRSEMNVSTLELGDSALYLCASTTGGSTNEKLFFGSGTQLSVL.

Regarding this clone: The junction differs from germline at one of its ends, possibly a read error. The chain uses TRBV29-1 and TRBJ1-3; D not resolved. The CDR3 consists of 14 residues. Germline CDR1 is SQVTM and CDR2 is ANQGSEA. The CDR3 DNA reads TGCCGCGTTGTACCCCGCGACTCTGGAAACACCATATATTTT. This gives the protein CRVVPRDSGNTIYF.

CDR3 sequence (DNA): TGTGCCAGCAGCTTATTGGGAGGGAGGAACACCGGGGAGCTGTTTTTT. Translation gives CASSLLGGRNTGELFF. The chain uses TRBV11-2 and TRBJ2-2, with TRBD2 matching over 7 bases. After removal of 2 bases from V and 1 base from J, the junction contained 4 bases not matched to a gene. Germline V CDR1 and CDR2: SGHAT, FQNNGV. The CDR3 totals 16 residues.

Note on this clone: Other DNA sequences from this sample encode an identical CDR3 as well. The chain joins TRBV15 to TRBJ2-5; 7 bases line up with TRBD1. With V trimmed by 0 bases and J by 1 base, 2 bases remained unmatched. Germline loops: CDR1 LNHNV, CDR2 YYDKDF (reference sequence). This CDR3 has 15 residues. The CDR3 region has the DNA TGTGCCACCAGCAGAGACAGGGGGTCCCAAGAGACCCAGTACTTC. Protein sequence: CATSRDRGSQETQYF.

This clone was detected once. This CDR3 reads CASSSSGTGTLGYTF. Written as DNA, the CDR3 is TGCGCCAGCAGCTCTTCCGGGACAGGGACTCTCGGCTACACCTTC. This chain uses TRBV5-1 with TRBJ1-2; TRBD1 agrees at 9 bases. The V gene end was trimmed by 3 bases and the J gene end by 8 bases; junction bases not matched to a gene: 11. The CDR3 extends over 15 amino acids. CDR1 SGHRS and CDR2 YFSETQ come from the germline V gene.

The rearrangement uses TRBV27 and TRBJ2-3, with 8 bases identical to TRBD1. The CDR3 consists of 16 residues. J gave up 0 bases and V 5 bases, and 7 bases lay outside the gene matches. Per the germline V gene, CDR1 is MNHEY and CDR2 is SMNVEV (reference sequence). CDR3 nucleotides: TGTGCCAGCAGTGTGCGACAGGGGAGGAGCACAGATACGCAGTATTTT. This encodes CASSVRQGRSTDTQYF.

The DNA of the CDR3 is TGTGCCAGCAGCTTAGGGGGAGCCAAAAACATTCAGTACTTC. This translates into CASSLGGAKNIQYF. The rearrangement links TRBV5-4 to TRBJ2-4; maybe TRBD1 (6 bases). This CDR3 is 14 amino acids long. V was shortened by 2 bases and J by 0 bases, with 6 bases between the two germline ends. The germline CDR1 and CDR2 sequences are SGHNT and YYREEE (reference sequence).

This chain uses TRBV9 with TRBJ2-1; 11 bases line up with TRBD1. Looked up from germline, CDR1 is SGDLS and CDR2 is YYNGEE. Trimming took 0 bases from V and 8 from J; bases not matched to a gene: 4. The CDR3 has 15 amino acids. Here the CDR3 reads CASSVGGQGVHEQFF. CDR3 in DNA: TGTGCCAGCAGCGTAGGGGGACAGGGGGTCCATGAGCAGTTCTTC.

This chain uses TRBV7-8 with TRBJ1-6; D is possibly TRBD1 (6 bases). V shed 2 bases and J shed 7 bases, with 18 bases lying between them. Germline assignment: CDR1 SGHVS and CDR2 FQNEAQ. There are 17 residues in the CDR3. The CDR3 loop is CASSLRDPRGGNSPLHF. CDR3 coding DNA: TGTGCCAGCAGCTTAAGGGACCCCAGGGGAGGGAATTCACCCCTCCACTTT.

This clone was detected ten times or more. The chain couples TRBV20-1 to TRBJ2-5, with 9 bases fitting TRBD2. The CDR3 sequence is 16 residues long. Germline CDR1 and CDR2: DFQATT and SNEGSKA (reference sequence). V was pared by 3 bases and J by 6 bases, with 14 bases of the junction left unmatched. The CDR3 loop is CSASVPGLAGRQTQYF. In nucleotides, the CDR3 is TGCAGTGCTAGTGTCCCCGGGCTAGCGGGACGACAGACCCAGTACTTC.

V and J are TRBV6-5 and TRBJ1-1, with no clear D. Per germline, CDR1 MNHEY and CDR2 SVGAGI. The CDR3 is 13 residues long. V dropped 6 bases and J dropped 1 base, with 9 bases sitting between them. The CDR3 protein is CASSAASNTEAFF. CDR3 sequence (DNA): TGTGCCAGCAGCGCAGCGTCGAACACTGAAGCTTTCTTT.

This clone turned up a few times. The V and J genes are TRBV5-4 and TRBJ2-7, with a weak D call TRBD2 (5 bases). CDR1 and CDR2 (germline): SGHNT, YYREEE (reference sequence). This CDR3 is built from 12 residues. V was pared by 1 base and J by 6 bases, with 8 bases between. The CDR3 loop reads CASSLFTSEQYF. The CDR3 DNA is TGTGCCAGCAGCTTGTTTACTAGCGAGCAGTACTTC. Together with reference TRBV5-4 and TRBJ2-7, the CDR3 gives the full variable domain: ETGVTQSPTHLIKTRGQQVTLRCSSQSGHNTVSWYQQALGQGPQFIFQYYREEENGRGNFPPRFSGLQFPNYSSELNVNALELDDSALYLCASSLFTSEQYFGPGTRLTVT.

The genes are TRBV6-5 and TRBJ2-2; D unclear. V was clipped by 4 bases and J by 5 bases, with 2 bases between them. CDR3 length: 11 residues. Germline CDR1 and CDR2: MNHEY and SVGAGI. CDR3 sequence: CASSSTGELFF. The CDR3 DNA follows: TGTGCCAGCAGTTCTACCGGGGAGCTGTTTTTT.

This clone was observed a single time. CDR3 sequence: CSVEDLSTGSYNEQFF. Written as DNA, the CDR3 is TGCAGCGTTGAAGATCTTTCGACGGGATCCTACAATGAGCAGTTCTTC. This rearrangement joins TRBV29-1 to TRBJ2-1; TRBD2 is a possible D gene (5 bases). The CDR3 covers 16 residues. V lost 0 bases, J lost 1 base, and 13 bases lay in between. The germline V gene encodes CDR1 SQVTM and CDR2 ANQGSEA.